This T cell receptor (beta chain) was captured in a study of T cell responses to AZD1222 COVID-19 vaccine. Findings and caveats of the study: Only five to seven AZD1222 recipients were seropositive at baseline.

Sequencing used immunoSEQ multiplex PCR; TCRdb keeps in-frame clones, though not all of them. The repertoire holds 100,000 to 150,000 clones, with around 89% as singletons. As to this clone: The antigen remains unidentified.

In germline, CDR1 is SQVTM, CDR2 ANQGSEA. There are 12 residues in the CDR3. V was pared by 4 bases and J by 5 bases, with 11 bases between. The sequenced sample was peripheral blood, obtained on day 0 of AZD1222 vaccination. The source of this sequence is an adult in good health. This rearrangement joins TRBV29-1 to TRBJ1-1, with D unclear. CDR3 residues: CSVAVGWTEAFF. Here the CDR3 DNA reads TGCAGCGTTGCGGTCGGATGGACTGAAGCTTTCTTT.